This T cell receptor (beta chain) was obtained from a study of cytomegalovirus exposure and HLA in healthy donors. Profiling relied on immunoSEQ multiplex PCR, and the TCRdb table lists in-frame clones only, not all of them. The repertoire holds about 190,000 clones, with roughly 86% as singletons. Germline V lookup: CDR1 SGHRS, CDR2 YFSETQ. The length of the CDR3 is 15 residues. The trim removed 0 bases at V and 10 bases at J, leaving 8 bases unmatched. The clonotype comes from a woman between 18 and 30 years old in good health and CMV-seronegative. The sequenced sample was PBMCs. This chain uses TRBV5-1 with TRBJ2-1; 9 nucleotides match TRBD2. The CDR3 loop reads CASSLGTSVAREQFF. In nucleotides, the CDR3 is TGCGCCAGCAGCTTGGGGACTAGCGTAGCCCGGGAGCAGTTCTTC.